This TCR beta chain was captured by sequencing in a study of blood T cells in healthy people across ages. The study's findings and limits: Naive T cell percentage and TCR beta diversity correlated strongly. Measured against age, TCR beta diversity per million T cells decreased in a roughly linear manner.

In this sample, this clonotype turned up a few times. Its target is unknown. The CDR3 runs 15 residues. Germline V CDR1 and CDR2: ENHRY, SYGVKD. V was pared by 8 bases and J by 1 base, with 4 bases of the junction left unmatched. Sample-barcoded 5' priming and a J-beta primer mix drove a second PCR of about 7 to 12 cycles. TCRdb used MiXCR to reprocess the 5' RACE reads, holding one entry per CDR3 protein. The sample yields about 680,000 distinct CDR3 sequences, around half seen once. PBMCs numbering at least 6 million were isolated per sample. This chain uses TRBV10-3 with TRBJ2-3, with TRBD2 matching over 12 bases. Sequencing was carried out using blood. The receptor comes from a woman in her sixties in good health. The CDR3 here is CAIGGLAGRTDTQYF. The DNA of the CDR3 is TGTGCCATCGGGGGACTAGCGGGCCGCACAGATACGCAGTATTTT.